The 21 T cell receptor beta chains listed next were all sequenced from one sample in a study of PD-L1 blockade in urothelial cancer. This table comes from immunoSEQ multiplex PCR, and its TCRdb copy is limited to in-frame clones, with some not included. Of tens of thousands of clones listed, around four fifths were seen once; the top ten hold less than 1.5%. Stated time point: pretreatment peripheral blood. The sequencing here drew on PBMCs, taken around atezolizumab (anti-PD-L1) treatment. Receptors were obtained from a man aged 45-65 years with urothelial cancer.

J is TRBJ2-5 and V is TRBV18; 9 nucleotides match TRBD1. Germline assignment: CDR1 KGHSH and CDR2 LQKENI. V lost 3 bases and J lost 7; bases outside the gene matches: 9. The CDR3 has 15 amino acids. Here the CDR3 DNA reads TGTGCCAGCTCACCTAGGGACAGGGTCCATCCGACCCAGTACTTC. Translated, it gives CASSPRDRVHPTQYF. Full variable domain (rest looked up from reference TRBV18 and TRBJ2-5): NAGVMQNPRHLVRRRGQEARLRCSPMKGHSHVYWYRQLPEEGLKFMVYLQKENIIDESGMPKERFSAEFPKEGPSILRIQQVVRGDSAAYFCASSPRDRVHPTQYFGPGTRLLVL.

This clone was found a few times. The CDR3 bases are TGTGCCAGCAGCCAAGCGGGGGGACTGCCCTCTGGAAACACCATATATTTT. This encodes CASSQAGGLPSGNTIYF. The rearrangement links TRBV14 to TRBJ1-3; D perhaps matches TRBD1 (5 bases). CDR3 length equals 17 residues. CDR1 and CDR2 (germline): SGHDN, FVKESK. Trimming cost V 1 base and J 0 bases, with 13 bases left between them.

The chain employs TRBV7-8 and TRBJ2-1; 10 bases align to TRBD2. The CDR3 extends over 17 amino acids. V shed 1 base and J 8 bases; nucleotides not matched to a gene: 11. From germline, CDR1 is SGHVS and CDR2 FQNEAQ. In DNA form, the CDR3 reads TGTGCCAGCAGCTTAGGGGCTAGCGGGAGCTTTAGGGATGAGCAGTTCTTC. Translation: CASSLGASGSFRDEQFF. The entire variable domain, with the rest obtained from reference TRBV7-8 and TRBJ2-1, is as follows: GAGVSQSPRYKVAKRGQDVALRCDPISGHVSLFWYQQALGQGPEFLTYFQNEAQLDKSGLPSDRFFAERPEGSVSTLKIQRTQQEDSAVYLCASSLGASGSFRDEQFFGPGTRLTVL.

The V gene is TRBV6-5, the J gene TRBJ2-7; 8 nucleotides agree with TRBD1. Germline V gene lookup returns CDR1 MNHEY and CDR2 SVGAGI. J gave up 2 bases and V 4 bases, and 1 base lay outside the gene matches. The CDR3 sequence is 13 residues long. CDR3 loop: CASSWTGTYEQYF. Here the CDR3 DNA reads TGTGCCAGCAGTTGGACAGGGACCTACGAGCAGTACTTC.

The J gene is TRBJ2-3, the V gene TRBV5-3, with 12 positions matching TRBD2. TRBV5-3 has ORF status, its function being uncertain. CDR3 length equals 16 residues. J lost 2 bases, V lost 5 bases, and 6 bases had no gene match. The CDR3 spells CARSHGLAGPTDTQYF. The CDR3 DNA reads as TGTGCCAGAAGTCACGGACTAGCGGGGCCCACAGATACGCAGTATTTT.

On this clone itself: The junction does not match germline at one end; this may be a read error. The rearrangement uses TRBV6-1 and TRBJ2-5, with 10 bases fitting TRBD1. The CDR3 contains 11 residues. From germline, CDR1 is MNHNS and CDR2 SASEGT. For the CDR3, the DNA is TGTGCCAGCAGTGAACAGGGACAGGGGAACTTC. It encodes CASSEQGQGNF.

V gene TRBV5-1 combines with J gene TRBJ2-3; 10 bases fit TRBD2. The length of the CDR3 is 18 residues. Germline lookup yields CDR1 SGHRS and CDR2 YFSETQ. The trim removed 0 bases at V and 5 bases at J, leaving 12 bases unmatched. CDR3 bases: TGCGCCAGCAGCTTGGAAGCTAGCGGGGGCCCTTCCGGAGATACGCAGTATTTT. Encoded protein: CASSLEASGGPSGDTQYF.

The V and J genes are TRBV19 and TRBJ1-5; 8 bases align to TRBD1. Trimming cost V 5 bases and J 4 bases; bases outside gene matches: 7. The CDR3 covers 15 residues. The V gene's germline CDR1 is LNHDA and CDR2 SQIVND (reference sequence). The CDR3 protein is CASSPRQGSNQPQHF. Written as DNA, the CDR3 is TGTGCCAGTAGTCCGCGACAGGGGAGTAATCAGCCCCAGCATTTT.

The chain has TRBV7-2 and TRBJ1-6; 7 bases agree with TRBD1. Per the germline V gene, CDR1 is SGHTA and CDR2 is FQGNSA. The CDR3 has 16 residues. After removal of 6 bases from V and 0 bases from J, the junction contained 5 bases not matched to a gene. CDR3 DNA sequence: TGTGCCAGCAGAGGACAGGAAAGCTCCTATAATTCACCCCTCCACTTT. Translated, it gives CASRGQESSYNSPLHF. Full variable domain (outside the CDR3, taken from reference TRBV7-2 and TRBJ1-6): GAGVSQSPSNKVTEKGKDVELRCDPISGHTALYWYRQSLGQGLEFLIYFQGNSAPDKSGLPSDRFSAERTGGSVSTLTIQRTQQEDSAVYLCASRGQESSYNSPLHFGNGTRLTVT.

This chain joins TRBV28 and TRBJ2-7; 8 positions match TRBD1. The V gene end was trimmed by 7 bases and the J gene end by 0 bases; junction bases not matched to a gene: 8. The CDR3 is 15 amino acids. Germline assignment: CDR1 MDHEN and CDR2 SYDVKM. The CDR3 DNA is TGTGCCAGCATTGCCCCGGGACAGGCCTCCTACGAGCAGTACTTC. Its translation: CASIAPGQASYEQYF.

V and J are TRBV27 and TRBJ2-3, with D perhaps TRBD2 (5 bases). V was clipped by 4 bases and J by 5 bases, with 13 bases between them. Germline V CDR1 and CDR2: MNHEY, SMNVEV (reference sequence). The CDR3 extends over 14 amino acids. CDR3 nucleotides: TGTGCCAGCAGTTCAGCGGCAGTGATAGATACGCAGTATTTT. Protein product: CASSSAAVIDTQYF.

The rearrangement links TRBV11-2 to TRBJ2-5, with a possible D match to TRBD1 (6 bases). Germline-derived CDR1 and CDR2 are SGHAT and FQNNGV. V was shortened by 8 bases and J by 3 bases, with 13 bases between the two germline ends. This CDR3 has 13 amino acids. The chain's CDR3 is CASGPGDKETQYF. CDR3 nucleotides: TGTGCCAGCGGACCCGGGGACAAAGAGACCCAGTACTTC.

This sequence joins TRBV5-1 and TRBJ2-5; a weak D match, TRBD1 (5 bases). The germline CDR1 and CDR2 sequences are SGHRS and YFSETQ. V lost 4 bases and J 0 bases, leaving 10 bases between the germline ends. This CDR3 region has 14 residues. DNA of the CDR3: TGCGCCAGCAGCACCGGACATAACCAAGAGACCCAGTACTTC. Translated, it gives CASSTGHNQETQYF. Full variable domain (outside the CDR3, taken from reference TRBV5-1 and TRBJ2-5): KAGVTQTPRYLIKTRGQQVTLSCSPISGHRSVSWYQQTPGQGLQFLFEYFSETQRNKGNFPGRFSGRQFSNSRSEMNVSTLELGDSALYLCASSTGHNQETQYFGPGTRLLVL.

This chain connects TRBV29-1 to TRBJ2-7; the match to TRBD1 covers 10 bases. The CDR3 sequence is 12 residues long. V lost 5 bases to trimming and J lost 5 bases; unmatched junction nucleotides: 3. Germline CDR1 SQVTM, CDR2 ANQGSEA. The chain's CDR3 is CSVPGQGNEQYF. CDR3 in DNA: TGCAGCGTTCCGGGACAGGGGAACGAGCAGTACTTC.

V gene TRBV6-1 combines with J gene TRBJ2-1; a weak D match, TRBD1 (5 bases). Trimming removed 2 bases at V and 0 bases at J, with 8 bases between. Germline lookup yields CDR1 MNHNS and CDR2 SASEGT. This CDR3 is 15 amino acids long. DNA for the CDR3: TGTGCCAGCAGTGAAAGGGGATCCTCCTACAATGAGCAGTTCTTC. Protein sequence: CASSERGSSYNEQFF.

The rearrangement uses TRBV7-2 and TRBJ1-2; 9 bases fit TRBD1. The trim removed 6 bases at V and 5 bases at J, leaving 7 bases unmatched. The V gene's germline CDR1 is SGHTA and CDR2 FQGNSA. This CDR3 is built from 14 residues. In nucleotides, the CDR3 is TGTGCCAGCAGAGAAGGACAGGGGCGGTATGGCTACACCTTC. Translation gives CASREGQGRYGYTF.

J is TRBJ2-3 and V is TRBV30; 9 bases agree with TRBD2. V lost 3 bases to trimming and J lost 4 bases; unmatched junction nucleotides: 8. The CDR3 has 15 amino acids. Germline V gene data show CDR1 as GTSNPN and CDR2 as SVGIG (reference sequence). The DNA for the CDR3 is TGTGCCTGGAGAAGTTTTAGCGGGAGCTCAGATACGCAGTATTTT. It yields the protein CAWRSFSGSSDTQYF.

This chain joins TRBV27 and TRBJ2-1; 13 nucleotides align to TRBD2. The CDR3 spans 21 residues. Germline CDR1 reads MNHEY; CDR2 reads SMNVEV (reference sequence). V gave up 0 bases and J gave up 9 bases; unmatched junction bases: 20. The CDR3: CASSLSARGLVRTSGSGEQFF. DNA for the CDR3: TGTGCCAGCAGTTTATCTGCTAGGGGCCTGGTTCGGACTAGCGGGAGCGGTGAGCAGTTCTTC.

This chain uses TRBV9 with TRBJ2-3, with TRBD1 matching over 7 bases. The CDR3 spans 15 residues. Per germline, CDR1 SGDLS and CDR2 YYNGEE. Trimming took 4 bases from V and 3 from J; bases not matched to a gene: 8. CDR3 in DNA: TGTGCCAGCAGCCCCGGCCGGGACAGTACAGATACGCAGTATTTT. Protein product: CASSPGRDSTDTQYF.

The chain recombines TRBV28 with TRBJ1-5; D may be TRBD1 (6 bases). Trimming stripped 7 bases from V and 2 bases from J, with 18 bases between. This CDR3 region has 16 residues. CDR1 is MDHEN, CDR2 SYDVKM, per germline. DNA of the CDR3: TGTGCCAGCATCCAGTGGGGGGGCTCGGGCAATCAGCCCCAGCATTTT. This codes for CASIQWGGSGNQPQHF.

The J gene is TRBJ2-7, the V gene TRBV27, with 8 bases fitting TRBD1. V was pared by 6 bases and J by 3 bases, with 7 bases of the junction left unmatched. CDR1 and CDR2 from the germline V gene are MNHEY and SMNVEV (reference sequence). The length of the CDR3 is 14 residues. The CDR3 loop is CASSYDRGSYEQYF. CDR3 in DNA: TGTGCCAGCAGCTATGACAGGGGTAGCTACGAGCAGTACTTC.